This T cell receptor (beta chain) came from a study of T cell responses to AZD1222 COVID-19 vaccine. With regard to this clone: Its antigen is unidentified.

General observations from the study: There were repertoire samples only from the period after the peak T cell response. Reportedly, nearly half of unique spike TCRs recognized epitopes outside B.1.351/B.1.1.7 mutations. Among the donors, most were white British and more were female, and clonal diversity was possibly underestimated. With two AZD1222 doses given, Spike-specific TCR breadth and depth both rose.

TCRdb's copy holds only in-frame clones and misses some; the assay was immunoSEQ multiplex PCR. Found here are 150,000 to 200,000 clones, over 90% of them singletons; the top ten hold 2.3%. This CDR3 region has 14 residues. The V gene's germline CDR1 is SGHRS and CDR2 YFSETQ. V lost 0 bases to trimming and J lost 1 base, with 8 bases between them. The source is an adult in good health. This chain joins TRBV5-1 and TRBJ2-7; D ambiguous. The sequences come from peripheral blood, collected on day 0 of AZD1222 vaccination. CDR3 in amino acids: CASSLVGGSYEQYF. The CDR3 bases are TGCGCCAGCAGCTTGGTCGGCGGTTCCTACGAGCAGTACTTC. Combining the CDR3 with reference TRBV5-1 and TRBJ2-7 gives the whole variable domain KAGVTQTPRYLIKTRGQQVTLSCSPISGHRSVSWYQQTPGQGLQFLFEYFSETQRNKGNFPGRFSGRQFSNSRSEMNVSTLELGDSALYLCASSLVGGSYEQYFGPGTRLTVT.